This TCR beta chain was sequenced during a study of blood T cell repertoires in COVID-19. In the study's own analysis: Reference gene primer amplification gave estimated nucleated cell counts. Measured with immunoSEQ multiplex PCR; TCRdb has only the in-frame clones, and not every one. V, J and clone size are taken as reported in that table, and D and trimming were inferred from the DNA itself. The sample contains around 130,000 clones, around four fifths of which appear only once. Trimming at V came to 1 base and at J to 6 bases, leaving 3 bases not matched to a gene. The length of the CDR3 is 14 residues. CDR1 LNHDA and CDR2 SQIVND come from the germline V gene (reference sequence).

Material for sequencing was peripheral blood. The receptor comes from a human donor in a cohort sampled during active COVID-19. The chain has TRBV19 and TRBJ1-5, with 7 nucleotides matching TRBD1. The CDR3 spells CASSIARDSQPQHF. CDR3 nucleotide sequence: TGTGCCAGTAGTATAGCCAGGGACAGTCAGCCCCAGCATTTT. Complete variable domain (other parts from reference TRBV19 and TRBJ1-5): DGGITQSPKYLFRKEGQNVTLSCEQNLNHDAMYWYRQDPGQGLRLIYYSQIVNDFQKGDIAEGYSVSREKKESFPLTVTSAQKNPTAFYLCASSIARDSQPQHFGDGTRLSIL.